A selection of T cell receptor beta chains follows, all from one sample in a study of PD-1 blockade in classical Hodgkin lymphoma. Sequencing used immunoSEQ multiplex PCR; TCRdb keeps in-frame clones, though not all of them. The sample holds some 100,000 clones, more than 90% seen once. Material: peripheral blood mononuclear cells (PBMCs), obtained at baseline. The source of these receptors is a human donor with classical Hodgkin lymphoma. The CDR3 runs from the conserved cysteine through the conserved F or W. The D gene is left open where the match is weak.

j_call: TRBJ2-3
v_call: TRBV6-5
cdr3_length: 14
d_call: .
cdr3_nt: TGTGCCAGCAGTTACTCGCGAGCCACAGATACGCAGTATTTT
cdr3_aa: CASSYSRATDTQYF

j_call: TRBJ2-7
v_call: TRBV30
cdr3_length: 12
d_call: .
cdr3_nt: TGTGGGGCCAGGAGGGGAACCTACGAGCAGTACTTC
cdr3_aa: CGARRGTYEQYF

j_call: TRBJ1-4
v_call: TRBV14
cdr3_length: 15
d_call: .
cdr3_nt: TGTGCCAGCAGCCAAGACTCAGGGTCCCTTGAAAAACTGTTTTTT
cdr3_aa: CASSQDSGSLEKLFF

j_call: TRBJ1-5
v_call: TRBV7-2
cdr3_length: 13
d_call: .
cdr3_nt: TGTGCCAGCAACTTGGGGGGTACTTTAACCCAGCATTTT
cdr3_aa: CASNLGGTLTQHF

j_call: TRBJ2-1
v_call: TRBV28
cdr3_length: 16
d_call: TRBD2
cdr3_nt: TGTGCCAGCAGTTCCCTTAGCGGGAGCTCCTACAATGAGCAGTTCTTC
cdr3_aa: CASSSLSGSSYNEQFF

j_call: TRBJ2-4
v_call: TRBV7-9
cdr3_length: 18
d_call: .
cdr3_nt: TGTGCCAGCAGCTTGTCCCCTCTGAGGGCCCCAAACAAAAACATTCAGTACTTC
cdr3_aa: CASSLSPLRAPNKNIQYF

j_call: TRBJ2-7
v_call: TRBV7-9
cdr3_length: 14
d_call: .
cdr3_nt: TGTGCCAGCAGCTTGGGGGGTGGGCCCTACGAGCAGTACTTC
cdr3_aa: CASSLGGGPYEQYF

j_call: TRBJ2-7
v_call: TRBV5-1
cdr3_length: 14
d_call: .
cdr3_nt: TGCGCCAGCAGCCTTCGGTGGGGCCACTACGAGCAGTACTTC
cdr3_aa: CASSLRWGHYEQYF

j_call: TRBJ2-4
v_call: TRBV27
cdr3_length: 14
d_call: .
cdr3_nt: TGTGCCAGCAGTCCCCGCTCGGAGGGGGACATTCAGTACTTC
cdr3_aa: CASSPRSEGDIQYF

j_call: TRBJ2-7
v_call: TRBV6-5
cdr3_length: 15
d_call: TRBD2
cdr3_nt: TGTGCCAGCAGTTACCGGGGGGGGTATACCTACGAGCAGTACTTC
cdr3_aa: CASSYRGGYTYEQYF